The 6 T cell receptor beta chains reported below all come from one sample, sequenced in a study of T cells after yellow fever vaccination. TCRdb reprocessed the 5' RACE reads via MiXCR and lists one record per CDR3 protein. The sample contains 400,000 to 650,000 distinct CDR3 sequences, just over 20% of which appear only once. The sequenced sample was PBMCs, obtained around 3 weeks after the first yellow fever vaccination. The receptors shown here come from a man aged 18-30 years who received the YFV17D yellow fever vaccine.

This clonotype was detected only a few times. This chain links TRBV12-3 or TRBV12-4 with TRBJ2-5; unclear D gene. The CDR3 loop spans 12 amino acids. Trimming took off 7 bases at V and 4 bases at J, with 10 bases between the two ends. CDR3 loop: CASTRARETQYF. For the CDR3, the DNA is TGTGCCAGCACTAGGGCGCGAGAGACCCAGTACTTC.

For this clonotype: Its ends do not fully match the called genes, so a read error is possible. V usage is TRBV5-6 and J usage is TRBJ1-2; no firm D call. The length of the CDR3 is 13 residues. Germline CDR1 and CDR2: SGHDT and YYEEEE. DNA of the CDR3: TGTGCCATCAGCCTTGGACTGCTCTATGGCTACACCTTC. Its translation: CAISLGLLYGYTF.

This clonotype has only a few counts. The chain joins TRBV7-9 to TRBJ2-7; the D is unclear. Trimming took 7 bases from V and 2 from J, leaving 18 bases between them. The CDR3 is 15 amino acids. The germline V gene encodes CDR1 SEHNR and CDR2 FQNEAQ (reference sequence). For the CDR3, the DNA is TGTGCCAGCACCGATGTCAGCCTTTCAGCCTACGAGCAGTACTTC. Protein: CASTDVSLSAYEQYF.

The chain recombines TRBV12-3 or TRBV12-4 with TRBJ1-6; 10 bases map to TRBD1. V lost 7 bases to trimming and J lost 3 bases; unmatched junction nucleotides: 15. CDR3 size: 19 residues. As DNA, the CDR3 is TGTGCCAGCACCGATGGGGGACAGGGGAGGATCTACTATAATTCACCCCTCCACTTT. As protein: CASTDGGQGRIYYNSPLHF.

This clonotype was counted a few times. CDR3 protein: CASSPELVNNEQFF. The DNA for the CDR3 is TGTGCCAGCAGCCCCGAACTAGTAAACAATGAGCAGTTCTTC. V gene TRBV7-2 combines with J gene TRBJ2-1, with D possibly matching TRBD2 (5 bases). Trimming pared 5 bases from V and 5 bases from J, leaving 13 bases between. The CDR3 runs to 14 residues. The germline CDR1 and CDR2 sequences are SGHTA and FQGNSA. Together with reference TRBV7-2 and TRBJ2-1, the CDR3 gives the full variable domain: GAGVSQSPSNKVTEKGKDVELRCDPISGHTALYWYRQSLGQGLEFLIYFQGNSAPDKSGLPSDRFSAERTGGSVSTLTIQRTQQEDSAVYLCASSPELVNNEQFFGPGTRLTVL.

This clonotype came up a few times. This chain links TRBV27 with TRBJ2-3; D gene unclear. From germline, CDR1 is MNHEY and CDR2 SMNVEV (reference sequence). This CDR3 has 15 amino acids. With 5 bases removed from V and 2 bases from J, the gap between germline ends came to 14 bases. CDR3 sequence (DNA): TGTGCCAGCAGTCAAAACGCGGAGATCACAGATACGCAGTATTTT. Residues: CASSQNAEITDTQYF.